This T cell receptor beta chain was found in a study of blood T cell repertoires in COVID-19. As for the study in general: COVID-19 samples from acute and convalescent phases originated in the United States, Italy and Spain.

The junction had 3 bases not matched to a gene; V was cut back by 0 bases and J by 7 bases. In germline, CDR1 is LGHNA, CDR2 YSLEER. This CDR3 is 15 amino acids long. Here immunoSEQ multiplex PCR was the method, and the copy in TCRdb shows in-frame clones only, minus some. The sample has 150,000 to 250,000 clones, approximately 82% seen once. The specimen sequenced was peripheral blood. V is TRBV4-3 and J is TRBJ2-2, with 9 nucleotides matching TRBD2. This sequence originates from a human donor with acute or convalescent COVID-19. The donor label of this sample is uncertain. The CDR3 region is CASSQDGAGGGELFF. The DNA of the CDR3 is TGCGCCAGCAGCCAAGATGGAGCGGGAGGCGGGGAGCTGTTTTTT.